One T cell receptor beta chain is described in this entry. What it recognizes is unknown. Spiking each PCR with synthetic TCR analog templates was performed. This table comes from immunoSEQ multiplex PCR, and its TCRdb copy is limited to in-frame clones, with some not included. The sample has approximately 47,000 clones, approximately 80% seen once. The time point was: peripheral blood 6 weeks after treatment start. This specimen comes from a study of PD-L1 blockade in urothelial cancer. Study details: Bladder-origin urothelial cancer in males described about 85% of the roughly 29 patients. Samples of blood were analyzed 3 weeks (second dose) and 6 weeks after treatment start. General study findings and limits: Tumor-linked clones in blood grew more by 3 weeks in durable-benefit patients.

The TCR sequence derives from a man in his 70s with urothelial cancer. The starting material was PBMCs, obtained around atezolizumab (anti-PD-L1) treatment.

CDR3 DNA sequence: TGCGCCAGCAGCTTGGAGGGACTAGCGGTCAATGAGCAGTTCTTC. Encoded protein: CASSLEGLAVNEQFF. The genes are TRBV5-1 and TRBJ2-1, with TRBD2 matching 11 bases. This CDR3 is built from 15 residues. J was trimmed by 6 bases and V by 0 bases; bases with no gene match: 2. Germline V gives CDR1 SGHRS, CDR2 YFSETQ.